This T cell receptor (beta chain) was sequenced for a study of CD8+ T cells in alopecia areata (dated by TCRdb to the late 2010s). The study in broad terms: The treated patients, all with moderate-to-severe alopecia areata, were enrolled in an open-label pilot trial of oral tofacitinib given at 5 to 10 mg twice daily. TCRbeta CDR3 regions were amplified by immunoSEQ multiplex PCR with 35 Vbeta forward and 13 Jbeta reverse primers. Scalp tissue and sorted CD4+ and CD8+ peripheral blood T cells from patchy and totalis/universalis alopecia areata patients and from healthy controls were covered by human TCRbeta sequencing. The RNA source kit depended on sample type: the PAXgene miRNA kit for fixed scalp, the miRNeasy kit for PBMCs, and the RNeasy kit for mouse skin. The study used high-throughput TCRbeta sequencing to examine T cell clonal expansion in alopecia areata, in both the C3H/HeJ mouse model and human patients. Clonality in the scalp was compared among normal scalp (n=4), patchy alopecia areata scalp (n=8), and alopecia totalis/universalis scalp (n=8). Biopsies were taken from tofacitinib-treated patients at baseline and at 4 and 24 weeks of treatment, and a later scalp biopsy was taken in several of the tofacitinib-treated patients. Tofacitinib was administered for 6 to 18 months, and 6 months of follow-up off drug were then conducted to assess delayed response and recurrence. In treated patients, disease severity was measured using the SALT score, which gives the percentage of scalp surface area affected. Beyond this particular receptor, the publication reports: Scalp clonality and the number of expanded CD8+ clones among the top 100 scalp clones were significantly decreased by tofacitinib. Many expanded lesional clones were found to persist in scalp and blood during tofacitinib treatment, and relapse after treatment cessation may be partly explained by this persistence. Compared with normal scalp, lesional scalp had higher clonality and more expanded CD8+ clones, particularly in alopecia totalis/universalis, a pattern that suggests antigenic drive. Shared TCR sequences between patients were less evident than in mice, which may be partly attributable to HLA diversity in the patient population. Unlike mouse skin, which is dominated by gammadelta T cells, normal human skin has resident alphabeta T cells that are also sequenced, and this complicates analysis of the scalp TCR repertoire. Because the treated cohort was small and had only one nonresponder, larger studies are needed to examine links between baseline CD8+ expansion and response.

The CDR3 starts with the cysteine, ends with the phenylalanine, and has 10 residues. Only the CDR3 DNA stays, 30 bases, in frame from base 1. V loses 7 bases of germline sequence and J loses 11 bases, and the interval between the two ends is 12 bases. CDR1 is given as SQVTM and CDR2 as ANQGSEA, both from the germline V gene. To prepare the library, the immunoSEQ multiplex PCR assay was applied. RNA was extracted from all samples and reverse transcribed into cDNA as template for TCR sequencing. First-strand cDNA was synthesized with SuperScript III using a 2:1 mix of oligo-dT and random hexamers. A synthetic immune receptor repertoire was used to measure amplification bias, and any remaining bias was corrected computationally. Regarding the original processing steps: After raw reads were preprocessed to remove errors, the CDR3 was defined following IMGT conventions as running from the conserved cysteine to phenylalanine. To get clonality, Shannon entropy was normalized by log2 of the number of productive unique TCRs and the result was subtracted from 1. Whether scalp clones were CD4 or CD8 was inferred by matching scalp TCRbeta sequences against CD4 and CD8 repertoires sorted from blood. The table was pulled from immuneACCESS by TCRdb, which kept in-frame rearrangements only. Such tables lose some clones; where checked, under half of the loss comes from unresolved V genes, and the rest has no known cause. V, J and clone size are those of that table, while D and trimming were read from the DNA. In all, the sample holds approximately 200,000 clones, and about three fifths of those were seen once. The ten largest make up 0.65% to 0.7% of the sample.

The time point label of this sample denotes: more than three weeks on oral tofacitinib. The sample's treatment or condition, from its label and the paper: oral pan-JAK inhibitor, 5-10 mg twice daily. Peripheral blood and lesional scalp punch biopsies were obtained from patients with alopecia areata. PBMCs were isolated by density centrifugation and stained for CD3, CD4 and CD8, and CD4+ and CD8+ T cells were sorted on a FACSAria. Of note for this clone: Its antigen remains unidentified. Per-base quality was not reported, and no clone a single base away is much larger than it.

The chain is assembled from TRBV29-1 and TRBJ2-1; the D gene is possibly TRBD1 or TRBD2, each agreeing over 5 bases. The source was CD4+ T cells sorted from blood, collected at week 4, from a patient treated with tofacitinib. The TCR sequence derives from a human donor with alopecia areata. The nucleotides read TGCAGCGGTTACCGGGGCCAGCAGTTCTTC. Its protein reads: CSGYRGQQFF.